One and the same sample provided the 30 T cell receptor beta chains below, sequenced in a study of CD8 T cells in Susac syndrome (dated by TCRdb to between 2018 and 2021). To prepare the library, the immunoSEQ multiplex PCR assay was applied. RNA was extracted using the RNeasy kit, and roughly 0.45 to 1 ug of the RNA was reverse transcribed with random hexamers. In-frame beta chains were kept once TCRdb had trimmed the public reads at Q25 with fastp and called clones with MiXCR. A single entry per CDR3 protein holds the most common genes and DNA from its merged rows. This sample gives about 190,000 distinct CDR3 sequences in total; more than 85% of them show up just once. The ten largest make up approximately 0.15% of the sample. Sequenced: CD8+ T cells from PBMCs. Receptors originate from a human donor with Susac syndrome.

The CDR3 DNA follows: TGTGCCAGCAGTTTGGGGCATTTTGGCACTGAAGCTTTCTTT. It is translated as CASSLGHFGTEAFF. This chain joins TRBV12-3 or TRBV12-4 and TRBJ1-1; TRBD1 might be the D (5 bases). Trimming took off 3 bases at V and 4 bases at J, with 12 bases between the two ends. This CDR3 contains 14 residues.

The gene calls are TRBV6-1 and TRBJ2-7; perhaps TRBD1 as D (5 bases). Trimming removed 2 bases from V and 6 bases from J, with 11 bases in between. Germline V gene data show CDR1 as MNHNS and CDR2 as SASEGT. The length of the CDR3 is 13 residues. Here the CDR3 reads CASSERVQGEQYF. The CDR3 DNA reads as TGTGCCAGCAGTGAAAGGGTGCAGGGCGAGCAGTACTTC.

The V and J genes are TRBV12-5 and TRBJ2-2; D unclear. The length of the CDR3 is 15 residues. Trimming removed 3 bases at V and 1 base at J, with 9 bases between. Germline CDR1 reads LGHNT; CDR2 reads FRNRAP. The CDR3 nucleotides read TGTGCTAGTGGTTTAGGTCAGGAGAACACCGGGGAGCTGTTTTTT. Translating it yields CASGLGQENTGELFF.

The chain joins TRBV9 to TRBJ2-7, with TRBD2 identical over 12 bases. The CDR3 is 16 amino acids. Germline CDR1 reads SGDLS; CDR2 reads YYNGEE. The V gene end was trimmed by 4 bases and the J gene end by 5 bases; junction bases not matched to a gene: 10. The CDR3 region has the DNA TGTGCCAGCAGCATCCACGGACTAGCGGGAACCGACGAGCAGTACTTC. It yields the protein CASSIHGLAGTDEQYF.

CDR3 coding DNA: TGCGCCAGCAGCCCCACCGGGACAGGGGGATATGACACTGAAGCTTTCTTT. Encoded protein: CASSPTGTGGYDTEAFF. This chain joins TRBV5-1 and TRBJ1-1; 11 bases agree with TRBD1. The V gene's germline CDR1 is SGHRS and CDR2 YFSETQ. The V and J ends lost 4 bases and 3 bases, in that order; junction bases with no gene match: 11. The CDR3 has 17 residues.

The chain is built from TRBV20-1 and TRBJ1-4; maybe TRBD1 (5 bases). Trimming shortened V by 6 bases and J by 4 bases, and 15 bases separated the two germline ends. This CDR3 contains 14 residues. The germline CDR1 and CDR2 sequences are DFQATT and SNEGSKA (reference sequence). CDR3 sequence: CSAYRQPDNEKLFF. As DNA, the CDR3 is TGCAGTGCATATCGACAGCCCGATAATGAAAAACTGTTTTTT.

The rearrangement uses TRBV7-9 and TRBJ2-7; either TRBD1 or TRBD2 may supply D (6 bases each). CDR3 size: 13 residues. Germline CDR1 SEHNR, CDR2 FQNEAQ (reference sequence). Trimming stripped 6 bases from V and 0 bases from J, with 9 bases between. The CDR3 sequence is CASREGVSYEQYF. The CDR3, as DNA: TGTGCCAGCAGGGAGGGGGTCTCCTACGAGCAGTACTTC.

The V call is TRBV9, the J call TRBJ2-7; D remains ambiguous. Germline CDR1 and CDR2: SGDLS and YYNGEE. This CDR3 region has 13 residues. V lost 0 bases, J lost 5 bases, and 9 bases lay in between. This CDR3 reads CASSVGSEHEQYF. CDR3 DNA sequence: TGTGCCAGCAGCGTAGGTTCAGAACACGAGCAGTACTTC. The whole variable domain, remainder taken from reference TRBV9 and TRBJ2-7, is DSGVTQTPKHLITATGQRVTLRCSPRSGDLSVYWYQQSLDQGLQFLIQYYNGEERAKGNILERFSAQQFPDLHSELNLSSLELGDSALYFCASSVGSEHEQYFGPGTRLTVT.

CDR3 region: CASSPSRGTQSYEQYF. DNA for the CDR3: TGTGCCAGCAGCCCCTCTCGGGGAACCCAAAGCTACGAGCAGTACTTC. The chain has TRBV11-2 and TRBJ2-7, with D possibly matching TRBD2 (5 bases). Trimming removed 5 bases at V and 3 bases at J, with 20 bases between. This CDR3 contains 16 residues. The germline CDR1 and CDR2 sequences are SGHAT and FQNNGV.

The chain has TRBV20-1 and TRBJ2-2, with D possibly TRBD2 on 6 matching bases. V lost 3 bases to trimming and J lost 4 bases, with 9 bases between them. There are 13 residues in the CDR3. CDR1 is DFQATT and CDR2 is SNEGSKA in the germline V gene (reference sequence). The CDR3 region is CSASGSGTGELFF. CDR3 sequence (DNA): TGCAGTGCTAGCGGGAGCGGCACCGGGGAGCTGTTTTTT.

This chain links TRBV27 with TRBJ2-5; 10 bases line up with TRBD1. V lost 6 bases and J lost 0; bases outside the gene matches: 19. The CDR3 spans 20 residues. Germline V gives CDR1 MNHEY, CDR2 SMNVEV (reference sequence). CDR3 DNA: TGTGCCAGCAGACGCTACGCCGGGACAGGGGAATCCCAGTACCAAGAGACCCAGTACTTC. Amino acid sequence: CASRRYAGTGESQYQETQYF.

The CDR3 bases are TGTGCCAGCAGTGAACAAGAGGGGGGTCTGGGTCAGCCCCAGCATTTT. It is translated as CASSEQEGGLGQPQHF. The V call is TRBV2, the J call TRBJ1-5; D might be TRBD1 (6 bases). CDR3 length: 16 amino acids. Deletions cut 2 bases from V and 6 bases from J, with 17 bases between. Germline V gene lookup returns CDR1 SNHLY and CDR2 FYNNEI. Complete variable domain (other parts from reference TRBV2 and TRBJ1-5): EPEVTQTPSHQVTQMGQEVILRCVPISNHLYFYWYRQILGQKVEFLVSFYNNEISEKSEIFDDQFSVERPDGSNFTLKIRSTKLEDSAMYFCASSEQEGGLGQPQHFGDGTRLSIL.

This sequence joins TRBV20-1 and TRBJ2-7, with 10 bases that match TRBD1. This CDR3 is built from 14 residues. Germline V gene data show CDR1 as DFQATT and CDR2 as SNEGSKA (reference sequence). V trimming: 0 bases; J trimming: 3 bases; junction bases outside the gene matches: 2. This CDR3 reads CSARDRTGGYEQYF. DNA for the CDR3: TGCAGTGCTAGAGATCGGACAGGGGGCTACGAGCAGTACTTC.

The J gene is TRBJ2-7, the V gene TRBV9; D may match TRBD1 or TRBD2 (5 bases each). Between the trimmed V and J ends, which lost 4 bases and 4 bases, there was a span of 12 bases. Germline-derived CDR1 and CDR2 are SGDLS and YYNGEE. This CDR3 has 13 amino acids. In DNA, the CDR3 is TGTGCCAGCAGCCCCTTGGGGGATTACGAGCAGTACTTC. This translates into CASSPLGDYEQYF.

The chain is built from TRBV12-3 or TRBV12-4 and TRBJ1-5; no reliable D call. This CDR3 contains 13 residues. Trimming stripped 3 bases from V and 6 bases from J, with 9 bases between. The CDR3 sequence is CASSFEVGQPQHF. DNA for the CDR3: TGTGCCAGCAGTTTTGAGGTCGGTCAGCCCCAGCATTTT.

The rearrangement links TRBV10-3 to TRBJ2-7; D not certain. The germline V and J ends were trimmed by 2 bases and 2 bases, with 7 bases remaining between them. CDR3 length equals 13 residues. Per germline, CDR1 ENHRY and CDR2 SYGVKD. Here the CDR3 reads CAISEVGTYEQYF. CDR3 sequence (DNA): TGTGCCATCAGTGAGGTGGGGACCTACGAGCAGTACTTC.

The genes are TRBV30 and TRBJ2-7, with D perhaps being TRBD1 or TRBD2 (5 bases each). Germline CDR1 is GTSNPN and CDR2 is SVGIG (reference sequence). V was clipped by 5 bases and J by 1 base, with 18 bases between them. This CDR3 region has 15 residues. The CDR3 DNA follows: TGTGCCTGGCAACTACCATGGGGGTCGTCCTACGAGCAGTACTTC. Translation: CAWQLPWGSSYEQYF. Combining the CDR3 with reference TRBV30 and TRBJ2-7 gives the whole variable domain SQTIHQWPATLVQPVGSPLSLECTVEGTSNPNLYWYRQAAGRGLQLLFYSVGIGQISSEVPQNLSASRPQDRQFILSSKKLLLSDSGFYLCAWQLPWGSSYEQYFGPGTRLTVT.

The chain uses TRBV2 and TRBJ1-2; 7 nucleotides agree with TRBD1. The CDR3 is 13 amino acids. V was pared by 2 bases and J by 6 bases, with 3 bases of the junction left unmatched. Looked up from germline, CDR1 is SNHLY and CDR2 is FYNNEI. The CDR3 here is CASSERQGHGYTF. DNA of the CDR3: TGTGCCAGCAGTGAACGACAGGGCCATGGCTACACCTTC.

CDR3 in DNA: TGCAGCGGCGGGACTAGTATCTACGAGCAGTACTTC. Translation gives CSGGTSIYEQYF. The V call is TRBV29-1, the J call TRBJ2-7, with 8 bases identical to TRBD2. The V gene's germline CDR1 is SQVTM and CDR2 ANQGSEA. The CDR3 is 12 amino acids. After removal of 7 bases from V and 3 bases from J, the junction contained 5 bases not matched to a gene.

The rearrangement links TRBV6-5 to TRBJ1-6; the D is unclear. The V gene's germline CDR1 is MNHEY and CDR2 SVGAGI. V gave up 0 bases and J gave up 9 bases, with 6 bases separating them. The CDR3 is 13 residues long. In nucleotides, the CDR3 is TGTGCCAGCAGTTACTCCCGTGGTTCACCCCTCCACTTT. Encoded protein: CASSYSRGSPLHF.

The chain uses TRBV20-1 and TRBJ2-7; no clear D. The CDR3 covers 11 residues. V was cut by 3 bases and J by 3 bases, with 6 bases left in between. Germline loops: CDR1 DFQATT, CDR2 SNEGSKA (reference sequence). Here the CDR3 reads CSARFGYEQYF. As DNA, the CDR3 is TGCAGTGCTAGGTTCGGCTACGAGCAGTACTTC.

The V gene is TRBV7-9, the J gene TRBJ2-7; tentative D call: TRBD1 (6 bases). The V and J ends lost 5 bases and 1 base respectively, with 15 bases between them. Germline V gene sequence: CDR1 SEHNR, CDR2 FQNEAQ (reference sequence). This CDR3 comprises 15 residues. The CDR3 loop reads CASSVILRGSYEQYF. Here the CDR3 DNA reads TGTGCCAGCAGCGTGATACTGAGGGGGTCCTACGAGCAGTACTTC.

The chain couples TRBV4-2 to TRBJ2-7; weak D call: TRBD2 (5 bases). This CDR3 contains 19 residues. The V end was cut by 2 bases, the J end by 0 bases, with 23 bases between. Germline assignment: CDR1 LGHNA and CDR2 YNFKEQ. The CDR3: CASSQKKYLRDEGSYEQYF. Here the CDR3 DNA reads TGTGCCAGCAGCCAAAAGAAATACCTCCGCGACGAGGGCTCCTACGAGCAGTACTTC.

The gene calls are TRBV5-1 and TRBJ2-1, with D hard to call. The germline V gene has CDR1 SGHRS and CDR2 YFSETQ. Trimming took off 3 bases at V and 5 bases at J, with 15 bases between the two ends. This CDR3 region has 15 residues. CDR3 bases: TGCGCCAGCAGCTCTTCGAGCCACCTCGACAATGAGCAGTTCTTC. Its protein is CASSSSSHLDNEQFF.

The chain carries TRBV30 and TRBJ2-1, with TRBD1 as a possible D gene (5 bases). Trimming removed 0 bases from V and 4 bases from J, with 13 bases in between. CDR3 size: 15 residues. Germline lookup yields CDR1 GTSNPN and CDR2 SVGIG (reference sequence). DNA for the CDR3: TGTGCCTGGAGTGTACCCAGGGTCAAGTACAATGAGCAGTTCTTC. Its translation: CAWSVPRVKYNEQFF.

V usage is TRBV29-1 and J usage is TRBJ2-1; TRBD2 matches 7 bases. Looked up from germline, CDR1 is SQVTM and CDR2 is ANQGSEA. The CDR3 loop spans 14 amino acids. The trim removed 4 bases at V and 6 bases at J, leaving 9 bases unmatched. For the CDR3, the DNA is TGCAGCGTTGTCGGCGGGGGTCTCGTCAATGAGCAGTTCTTC. Translation gives CSVVGGGLVNEQFF.

V and J are TRBV28 and TRBJ1-5, with D perhaps matching TRBD1 (6 bases). Between the trimmed V and J ends, which lost 6 bases and 3 bases, there was a span of 9 bases. In germline, CDR1 is MDHEN, CDR2 SYDVKM. The CDR3 totals 13 residues. CDR3 sequence reads: CASSGGLNQPQHF. The CDR3 bases are TGTGCCAGCAGCGGGGGCCTCAATCAGCCCCAGCATTTT. The variable domain in full, completed from reference TRBV28 and TRBJ1-5, reads DVKVTQSSRYLVKRTGEKVFLECVQDMDHENMFWYRQDPGLGLRLIYFSYDVKMKEKGDIPEGYSVSREKKERFSLILESASTNQTSMYLCASSGGLNQPQHFGDGTRLSIL.

CDR3 nucleotide sequence: TGCAGCGTTGAAAAGGAGGAGGGTCAGAGCTCTGGAAACACCATATATTTT. This gives the protein CSVEKEEGQSSGNTIYF. This chain connects TRBV29-1 to TRBJ1-3; D gene ambiguous. This CDR3 contains 17 residues. Trimming pared 2 bases from V and 0 bases from J, leaving 17 bases between. Germline-derived CDR1 and CDR2 are SQVTM and ANQGSEA.

The CDR3 sequence: CATSIRVPDTQYF. In DNA, the CDR3 is TGTGCCACCAGCATCAGGGTTCCAGATACGCAGTATTTT. This chain links TRBV15 with TRBJ2-3; maybe TRBD1 (5 bases). Germline V CDR1 and CDR2: LNHNV, YYDKDF (reference sequence). Trimming left V 4 bases short and J 4 bases short, with 9 bases between. This CDR3 has 13 amino acids.

Details on this clonotype: A junction boundary mismatches the germline segment, possibly from a read error. V is TRBV5-4 and J is TRBJ1-1; unclear D gene. Germline CDR1 and CDR2: SGHNT and YYREEE (reference sequence). This CDR3 is built from 12 residues. CDR3 in amino acids: CASSFGNTEVFF. Here the CDR3 DNA reads TGTGCCAGCAGCTTTGGTAACACTGAAGTTTTCTTT.